This T cell receptor beta chain was identified in a study of PD-L1 blockade in urothelial cancer. At the level of the study: Atezolizumab (1,200 mg intravenously every 3 weeks) began in the mid-2010s for patients. Median blood clonality was 0.080, with about 80,000 unique TCRs.

CDR1 SGHRS and CDR2 YFSETQ come from the germline V gene. J lost 0 bases, V lost 3 bases, and 8 bases had no gene match. The CDR3 has 16 residues. The time point is: pretreatment peripheral blood. Method: immunoSEQ multiplex PCR; TCRdb's copy keeps in-frame clones and lacks some. This table has 90,000 or so clones, roughly 90% appearing once. The J gene is TRBJ1-1, the V gene TRBV5-1; 7 bases match TRBD1. This TCR was sampled from an elderly woman with urothelial cancer. Source: PBMCs, taken around atezolizumab (anti-PD-L1) treatment. This CDR3 is CASSSMGQLMNTEAFF. The CDR3, as DNA: TGCGCCAGCAGCTCAATGGGACAGCTAATGAACACTGAAGCTTTCTTT.